The sequence of this TCR beta chain was determined in a study of siplizumab effects on memory and regulatory T cells. Using immunoSEQ multiplex PCR, the repertoire was profiled, and TCRdb retains in-frame clones only, with some absent. This sample has about 100,000 clones, with 80% to 95% found just once. Source material: CD4+ T cells sorted from blood. The receptor comes from a human donor in good health. Some clones in this sample may be carry-over from other donors' samples.

The CDR3 spells CASSGETVGYTF. The CDR3 DNA follows: TGTGCCAGCAGTGGTGAGACAGTAGGCTACACCTTC. The genes are TRBV6-1 and TRBJ1-2, with D tentatively TRBD1 (5 bases). Germline-derived CDR1 and CDR2 are MNHNS and SASEGT. The CDR3 is 12 amino acids. V lost 4 bases to trimming and J lost 8 bases, with 11 bases between them.